This entry concerns a single T cell receptor beta chain. These data originate in a study of shared clonotypes between healthy human individuals. Measured with immunoSEQ multiplex PCR; TCRdb has only the in-frame clones, and not every one. The data contain hundreds of thousands of clones, less than 85% of them singletons. The length of the CDR3 is 14 residues. Germline V gene lookup returns CDR1 LNHDA and CDR2 SQIVND (reference sequence). With 6 bases clipped from V and 2 bases from J, the junction kept 6 bases outside the gene matches. This clonotype was sampled from a man aged 30 to 45 in good health. The sample taken for sequencing was memory CD4+ T cells sorted from blood. Subset indicated: CD45RA-negative fraction. This chain uses TRBV19 with TRBJ2-7; 8 bases agree with TRBD1. For the CDR3, the DNA is TGTGCCAGTAGCGGACAGGGTTATACCTACGAGCAGTACTTC. It translates to CASSGQGYTYEQYF.